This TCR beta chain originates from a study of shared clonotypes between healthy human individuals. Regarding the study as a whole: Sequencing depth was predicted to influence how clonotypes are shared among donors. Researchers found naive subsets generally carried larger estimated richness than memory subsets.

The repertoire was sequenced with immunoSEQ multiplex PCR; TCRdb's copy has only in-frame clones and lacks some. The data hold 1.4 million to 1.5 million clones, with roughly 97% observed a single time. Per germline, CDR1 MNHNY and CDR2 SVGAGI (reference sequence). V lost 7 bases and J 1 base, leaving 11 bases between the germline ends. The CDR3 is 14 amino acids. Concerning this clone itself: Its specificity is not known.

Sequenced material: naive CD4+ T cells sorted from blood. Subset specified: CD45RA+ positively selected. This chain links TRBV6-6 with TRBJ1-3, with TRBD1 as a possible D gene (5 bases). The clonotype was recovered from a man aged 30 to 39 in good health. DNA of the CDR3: TGTGCCAGCACCCAAGCAGGGTCTGGAAACACCATATATTTT. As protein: CASTQAGSGNTIYF.